The entry that follows covers one T cell receptor beta chain sequence. The data are from a study of patients and donors after allogeneic stem cell transplantation. The CDR3 length is 15 residues. Germline V lookup: CDR1 MNHEY, CDR2 SVGAGI. V was clipped by 0 bases and J by 5 bases, with 11 bases between them. TCRdb re-analysed the RT-PCR reads in MiXCR, keeping a single row per CDR3 protein. The table has hundreds of thousands of distinct CDR3 sequences, 16% seen once. Sequencing was carried out using blood, either unsorted or a sorted T cell fraction (not recorded which). The chain has TRBV6-5 and TRBJ1-5; D is unclear. This sequence was found in a human donor who was either an allogeneic HSCT recipient or a stem cell or donor lymphocyte infusion donor (not recorded which). It is not recorded whose cells these are; they may come from a transplant donor. CDR3 loop: CASSYSRGLDQPQHF. DNA of the CDR3: TGTGCCAGCAGTTACTCGAGAGGGTTGGATCAGCCCCAGCATTTT.